This TCR beta chain was captured by sequencing in a study of cytomegalovirus exposure and HLA in healthy donors. Study outcomes and limitations: CMV serostatus was the only recorded immune exposure for donors. In a later analysis, a missense DCLRE1C variant was linked to TCR beta V- and J-gene trimming. HLA restriction was apparent for most CMV-associated TCR beta chains in a later analysis.

This clone was recorded only once. The antigen is unknown. In nominal health when sampled, donors likely had unrecorded immune exposures nonetheless. The CDR3 extends over 13 amino acids. Germline V gene lookup returns CDR1 KGHSH and CDR2 LQKENI. The V gene lost 2 bases and the J gene lost 2 bases, with 7 bases spanning the gap. PCR used 60 Vbeta primers and 13 Jbeta primers. Clones were sequenced by immunoSEQ multiplex PCR, and TCRdb holds only the in-frame ones, with some missing. Here the sample spans about 160,000 clones, 78% being singletons. The chain joins TRBV18 to TRBJ2-7; tentative D call: TRBD2 (6 bases). The sample consisted of PBMCs. The TCR comes from a woman in her 40s in good health and CMV-seronegative. The CDR3 DNA reads TGTGCCAGCTCACCATCGGGAGCCTACGAGCAGTACTTC. Amino acid sequence: CASSPSGAYEQYF.